Below, 8 T cell receptor beta chains from the same sample are listed, as sequenced in a study of T cells in Graves' hyperthyroidism and ophthalmopathy (dated by TCRdb to between 2017 and 2020). Libraries were prepared through multiplex PCR. TCRdb names Illumina HiSeq 2000 as the instrument used. Amplification of TCR beta CDR3 regions was carried out from RNA transcripts. A first-round RT-PCR of the TCR CDR3 used the HTBI primer set with the Qiagen OneStep RT-PCR kit. TCRdb trimmed public reads at Q25 via fastp, called clones via MiXCR and kept in-frame beta chains. Identical CDR3 protein sequences are pooled into one entry, listed with their most common genes and DNA. Present in this sample are roughly 630,000 distinct CDR3 sequences, 15% to 18% of which were seen just once. About 7% of the sample lies in the top ten. The sequenced material came from blood. The source of these receptors is a woman aged 30 to 39 with Graves' hyperthyroidism.

A few counts support this clonotype. This chain uses TRBV10-2 with TRBJ2-1; 7 nucleotides line up with TRBD2. With 2 bases clipped from V and 2 bases from J, the junction kept 6 bases outside the gene matches. The CDR3 has 16 residues. The germline gives CDR1 WSHSY, CDR2 SAAADI. The CDR3 DNA reads as TGCGCCAGCAGTGAGCCGCGGGAGCTCACCTACAATGAGCAGTTCTTC. It encodes CASSEPRELTYNEQFF.

This clonotype was detected many times. The J gene is TRBJ1-1, the V gene TRBV7-2; D is ambiguous. This CDR3 region has 14 residues. The V end was cut by 2 bases, the J end by 1 base, with 8 bases between. CDR1 is SGHTA and CDR2 is FQGNSA in the germline V gene. The CDR3 here is CASSLSRANTEAFF. The CDR3, as DNA: TGTGCCAGCAGCTTAAGTAGGGCGAACACTGAAGCTTTCTTT.

This clonotype came up many times. The chain couples TRBV2 to TRBJ1-5; TRBD1 is a possible D gene (6 bases). The germline V and J ends were trimmed by 7 bases and 4 bases, with 11 bases remaining between them. Germline CDR1 reads SNHLY; CDR2 reads FYNNEI. CDR3 size: 13 residues. The CDR3 DNA reads TGTGCCAGCACACCACAGGGTAATCAGCCCCAGCATTTT. Amino acid sequence: CASTPQGNQPQHF.

A few counts support this clonotype. Given a much more abundant clone one base away, this may be a read error. This rearrangement joins TRBV4-2 to TRBJ2-7; 8 positions match TRBD2. With 0 bases clipped from V and 2 bases from J, the junction kept 3 bases outside the gene matches. Looked up from germline, CDR1 is LGHNA and CDR2 is YNFKEQ. The CDR3 is made up of 15 amino acids. CDR3 amino acids: CASSQDSAGAYEQYF. The CDR3 DNA follows: TGTGCCAGCAGCCAAGATTCAGCGGGAGCCTACGAGCAGTACTTC.

J is TRBJ2-2 and V is TRBV3-1; D possibly uses TRBD1 or TRBD2 (6 bases each). The CDR3 has 18 amino acids. Looked up from germline, CDR1 is LGHDT and CDR2 is YNNKEL (reference sequence). The V end lost 0 bases, the J end lost 3 bases, and 17 bases lay between the germline ends. The CDR3 loop is CASSQEFRGLSDTGELFF. For the CDR3, the DNA is TGTGCCAGCAGCCAAGAATTCCGGGGGCTGTCGGACACCGGGGAGCTGTTTTTT.

The sample holds many counts of this clonotype. The chain joins TRBV28 to TRBJ1-2; D gene unclear. The CDR3 has 17 residues. Trimming took 6 bases from V and 0 from J, leaving 20 bases between them. Germline assignment: CDR1 MDHEN and CDR2 SYDVKM. The CDR3 reads CASSLRVEKRANYGYTF. In DNA form, the CDR3 reads TGTGCCAGCAGCTTAAGGGTGGAGAAAAGAGCTAACTATGGCTACACCTTC.

Comments on this clonotype: At one boundary the junction diverges from the germline segment, which might be a read error. The chain combines TRBV28 with TRBJ2-4; the match to TRBD2 covers 8 bases. The length of the CDR3 is 15 residues. Germline-derived CDR1 and CDR2 are MDHEN and SYDVKM. CDR3: CASSYSGLAGSLWNF. The CDR3 DNA sequence: TGTGCCAGCAGTTACTCAGGGCTAGCGGGTAGTCTGTGGAACTTC.

This clonotype was observed a few times. The chain couples TRBV4-3 to TRBJ1-2; a possible D gene is TRBD1 (5 bases). The germline V gene encodes CDR1 LGHNA and CDR2 YSLEER. V lost 0 bases, J lost 4 bases, and 12 bases lay in between. The CDR3 is 15 residues long. The CDR3 loop reads CASSQDQTVPYGYTF. The CDR3 coding sequence is TGCGCCAGCAGCCAAGATCAGACAGTGCCCTATGGCTACACCTTC.